This T cell receptor (beta chain) was documented in a study of early T cells in non-severe SARS-CoV-2 infection. Study-wide findings and caveats: Database matching using VDJdb favored anti-spike CD8 responses, with private and CD4 specificities left missing.

CDR1 is MNHEY and CDR2 is SVGEGT in the germline V gene. This CDR3 spans 17 amino acids. V was cut by 6 bases and J by 8 bases, with 25 bases left in between. The TCR library protocol was used to attach unique molecular identifiers. These identifiers were attached to individual cDNA molecules. Via MiXCR, TCRdb re-called the 5' RACE reads, giving one row per CDR3 protein. Of tens of thousands of distinct CDR3 sequences listed, under 15% are singletons. This clonotype showed up many times. Its antigen is still unknown. The rearrangement joins TRBV6-2 or TRBV6-3 to TRBJ2-2, with D tentatively TRBD2 (6 bases). This receptor was obtained from an adult who was a healthcare worker with PCR-confirmed SARS-CoV-2 infection or an uninfected control (not recorded which). The sample was whole blood. CDR3 protein: CASSPPAIRRGRGELFF. The CDR3 nucleotides read TGTGCCAGCAGCCCGCCAGCGATTCGGCGGGGACGAGGGGAGCTGTTTTTT.